This TCR beta chain was identified in a study of OX40 agonist ivuxolimab in advanced cancers. Study findings and constraints: Doses of 0.1 to 3.0 mg/kg were accompanied by clonal expansion of CD4+ and CD8+ blood T cells by week 6. Certain nonresponding patients likewise had low normalized T-cell clonal expansion.

For this clone: As yet, its antigen is unknown.

Only in-frame clones appear in the TCRdb table, and some are missing; sequencing was by immunoSEQ multiplex PCR. The profile covers 50,000 or so clones, with 85% to 95% appearing a single time and over 20% taken by the ten largest. CDR1 and CDR2 (germline): SGHDT, YYEEEE. Trimming shortened V by 2 bases and J by 3 bases, and 12 bases separated the two germline ends. The CDR3 runs to 15 residues. This TCR came from an adult with an advanced solid tumor such as melanoma, head and neck, liver or kidney cancer. The material sequenced was CD4+ or CD8+ T cells sorted from blood, taken in a trial of the OX40 agonist ivuxolimab. This rearrangement joins TRBV5-6 to TRBJ2-1; D uncertain. The CDR3 sequence is CASSFVSESYNEQFF. CDR3 nucleotide sequence: TGTGCCAGCAGCTTTGTTTCGGAGAGCTACAATGAGCAGTTCTTC. The full variable domain, in which reference TRBV5-6 and TRBJ2-1 provide the parts outside the CDR3, is DAGVTQSPTHLIKTRGQQVTLRCSPKSGHDTVSWYQQALGQGPQFIFQYYEEEERQRGNFPDRFSGHQFPNYSSELNVNALLLGDSALYLCASSFVSESYNEQFFGPGTRLTVL.